These 32 T cell receptor beta chains share one sample of origin, sequenced in a study of prognosis after radiotherapy for stage I lung cancer. Multiplex PCR, run in two rounds, amplified TCR beta CDR3 from genomic DNA. The authors ran first-round PCR with primers specific to each TRBV and TRBJ gene. MiXCR was run by TCRdb on the multiplex PCR reads, yielding one entry per CDR3 protein. The sample records about 59,000 distinct CDR3 sequences, less than 30% being singletons. Sequenced material: PBMCs, taken before or after stereotactic body radiation therapy (not recorded which). These receptors were collected from a donor aged 50 or older with non-small cell lung cancer.

The table lists this clonotype with many counts. The chain employs TRBV7-2 and TRBJ2-1, with 9 positions matching TRBD1. V was pared by 6 bases and J by 2 bases, with 8 bases of the junction left unmatched. The germline gives CDR1 SGHTA, CDR2 FQGNSA. The length of the CDR3 is 16 residues. The CDR3 DNA is TGTGCCAGCAGGTCGACCGGGACAGGGACCTACAATGAGCAGTTCTTC. This sequence encodes CASRSTGTGTYNEQFF.

This clonotype was seen repeatedly, ten times or more. V usage is TRBV7-9 and J usage is TRBJ2-7; the D is unclear. Looked up from germline, CDR1 is SEHNR and CDR2 is FQNEAQ (reference sequence). This CDR3 spans 14 amino acids. The V end lost 5 bases, the J end lost 0 bases, and 11 bases lay between the germline ends. The CDR3: CASSPRAHSYEQYF. The CDR3, as DNA: TGTGCCAGCAGCCCCCGGGCCCACTCCTACGAGCAGTACTTC.

For this clonotype: With only one base between it and a far larger clone, this is likely a read error. The chain is built from TRBV6-1 and TRBJ2-1; TRBD2 aligns across 7 bases. The CDR3 runs 13 residues. Per the germline V gene, CDR1 is MNHNS and CDR2 is SASEGT. Here the CDR3 DNA reads TGTGCCAGCAGTTCCAGGGACTACAATGAGCAGTTATTC. It codes for CASSSRDYNEQLF.

This clonotype was counted many times. The V call is TRBV19, the J call TRBJ2-1; 9 bases agree with TRBD2. CDR1 and CDR2 (germline): LNHDA, SQIVND (reference sequence). This CDR3 comprises 14 residues. Trimming cost V 8 bases and J 4 bases; bases outside gene matches: 6. CDR3 sequence reads: CASGSGGYYNEQFF. The CDR3 DNA reads as TGTGCCAGTGGTAGCGGGGGATATTACAATGAGCAGTTCTTC.

This clonotype was observed at least ten times. The chain is built from TRBV9 and TRBJ1-4; D is possibly TRBD1 (6 bases). Between the trimmed V and J ends, which lost 3 bases and 6 bases, there was a span of 12 bases. This CDR3 spans 14 amino acids. Germline loops: CDR1 SGDLS, CDR2 YYNGEE. CDR3 nucleotides: TGTGCCAGCAGCGGTGGGACAAACGATGAAAAACTGTTTTTT. Translation: CASSGGTNDEKLFF.

This clonotype showed up many times. This chain joins TRBV25-1 and TRBJ1-2; D is ambiguous. CDR1 is MGHDK and CDR2 is SYGVNS in the germline V gene. With 4 bases removed from V and 4 bases from J, the gap between germline ends came to 7 bases. The CDR3 contains 12 residues. In nucleotides, the CDR3 is TGTGCCAGCAGTGTACAGAGCTATGGCTACACCTTC. It translates to CASSVQSYGYTF.

This clonotype occurred many times. The V gene is TRBV19, the J gene TRBJ2-7; perhaps TRBD1 as D (6 bases). V lost 3 bases and J 1 base, leaving 16 bases between the germline ends. Germline CDR1 LNHDA, CDR2 SQIVND (reference sequence). The CDR3 is 16 amino acids. CDR3 protein: CASSIGTYPGSYEQYF. The CDR3 DNA sequence: TGTGCCAGTAGTATTGGGACATACCCGGGATCCTACGAGCAGTACTTC.

This clonotype was picked up many times. The chain joins TRBV9 to TRBJ2-1; 11 bases are a match to TRBD1. The J segment lost 9 bases and the V segment lost 3 bases, leaving 8 bases of the junction unmatched. CDR3 length equals 15 residues. CDR1 is SGDLS and CDR2 is YYNGEE in the germline V gene. The CDR3 spells CASSAGDRGIVEQFF. The CDR3 nucleotides are TGTGCCAGCAGCGCAGGGGACAGGGGGATAGTTGAGCAGTTCTTC.

This clonotype came up many times. The V call is TRBV27, the J call TRBJ2-7; D possibly corresponds to TRBD2 (6 bases). Germline V gene sequence: CDR1 MNHEY, CDR2 SMNVEV (reference sequence). V was pared by 6 bases and J by 1 base, with 16 bases between. This CDR3 contains 15 residues. CDR3 nucleotide sequence: TGTGCCAGCAGCACCTACCCGGGGGTTTCCTACGAGCAGTACTTC. Its protein product is CASSTYPGVSYEQYF.

This clonotype occurred many times. The V gene is TRBV20-1, the J gene TRBJ2-7; 9 positions match TRBD1. CDR1 is DFQATT and CDR2 is SNEGSKA in the germline V gene (reference sequence). The junction had 5 bases not matched to a gene; V was cut back by 6 bases and J by 8 bases. The CDR3 is made up of 11 amino acids. The chain's CDR3 is CSAWDREKQYF. The CDR3 nucleotides are TGCAGTGCCTGGGACAGGGAAAAGCAGTACTTC.

This clonotype was counted many times. The chain carries TRBV20-1 and TRBJ2-2; 9 bases match TRBD2. Germline CDR1 and CDR2: DFQATT and SNEGSKA (reference sequence). J was trimmed by 3 bases and V by 6 bases; bases with no gene match: 11. The length of the CDR3 is 16 residues. CDR3 nucleotides: TGCAGTGCCCCAAGGGGCGGGGGGGCGGACACCGGGGAGCTGTTTTTT. Protein sequence: CSAPRGGGADTGELFF.

This clonotype was counted ten times or more. This sequence joins TRBV7-8 and TRBJ2-3, with TRBD2 identical over 11 bases. This CDR3 is 16 amino acids long. In germline, CDR1 is SGHVS, CDR2 FQNEAQ. V was pared by 0 bases and J by 7 bases, with 6 bases of the junction left unmatched. CDR3 sequence (DNA): TGTGCCAGCAGCTTAGCTGCTAGCGGGGGGATATATACGCAGTATTTT. This codes for CASSLAASGGIYTQYF.

This clonotype was recorded many times. This chain uses TRBV5-1 with TRBJ2-5, with 7 bases that match TRBD1. CDR1 is SGHRS and CDR2 is YFSETQ in the germline V gene. The V gene end was trimmed by 4 bases and the J gene end by 2 bases; junction bases not matched to a gene: 8. The CDR3 covers 15 residues. The CDR3, as DNA: TGCGCCAGCAGCCCTCCGGGACAGCCACAAGAGACCCAGTACTTC. It yields the protein CASSPPGQPQETQYF.

This clonotype was found many times. CDR3 in DNA: TGTGCCAGCAGTACCTCTAGCGGGGGGCCCTATGAGCAGTTCTTC. This sequence encodes CASSTSSGGPYEQFF. The chain joins TRBV12-3 or TRBV12-4 to TRBJ2-5, with TRBD2 matching over 11 bases. The J call is in doubt because the DNA end fits TRBJ2-1 better. This CDR3 region has 15 residues.

This clonotype was picked up many times. The chain is built from TRBV19 and TRBJ2-3; D may correspond to TRBD1 or TRBD2 (7 bases each). Between the trimmed V and J ends, which lost 6 bases and 5 bases, there was a span of 18 bases. There are 15 residues in the CDR3. Germline lookup yields CDR1 LNHDA and CDR2 SQIVND (reference sequence). CDR3 in amino acids: CASRRGGGRGDTQYF. In nucleotides, the CDR3 is TGTGCCAGTAGACGGGGAGGGGGCCGGGGAGATACGCAGTATTTT.

As to this clonotype: A far more abundant clone sits one base away, making this likely a read error. The V gene is TRBV6-8, the J gene TRBJ2-7, with 8 nucleotides matching TRBD2. Looked up from germline, CDR1 is MNHGY and CDR2 is SAAAGT. V lost 5 bases to trimming and J lost 7 bases; unmatched junction nucleotides: 13. There are 15 residues in the CDR3. In DNA form, the CDR3 reads TGTGCCAGCAGTCTCCTCGGGGGGGGGCACGGGGAGCAGTACTTC. As protein: CASSLLGGGHGEQYF.

This clonotype was counted ten times or more. The chain joins TRBV7-2 to TRBJ2-7; 7 nucleotides line up with TRBD1. CDR1 and CDR2 (germline): SGHTA, FQGNSA. The CDR3 extends over 14 amino acids. J was trimmed by 3 bases and V by 5 bases; bases with no gene match: 7. The CDR3: CASSPRQGDYEQYF. The CDR3 DNA reads TGTGCCAGCAGCCCACGACAGGGAGACTACGAGCAGTACTTC.

The chain recombines TRBV20-1 with TRBJ2-1; D is tentatively TRBD1 or TRBD2 (5 bases each). CDR3 size: 15 residues. Trimming shortened V by 0 bases and J by 8 bases, and 17 bases separated the two germline ends. Germline assignment: CDR1 DFQATT and CDR2 SNEGSKA (reference sequence). The CDR3: CSARDLVGVIDEQFF. As DNA, the CDR3 is TGCAGTGCTAGAGATTTGGTGGGGGTGATAGATGAGCAGTTCTTC.

A remark on this clonotype: A much bigger clone sits one base away, suggesting this may be a read error. The conserved final phenylalanine or tryptophan is absent from the CDR3, which likely points to a read error. This chain connects TRBV6-1 to TRBJ1-1; no firm D call. The germline gives CDR1 MNHNS, CDR2 SASEGT. Trimming took 2 bases from V and 7 from J, leaving 11 bases between them. The CDR3 covers 13 residues. CDR3 protein: CASSERWRDEAFI. The DNA for the CDR3 is TGTGCCAGCAGTGAAAGATGGAGGGATGAAGCTTTCATT.

This clonotype occurred many times. The chain links TRBV15 to TRBJ1-1; no definite D call. The ends were cut back, 6 bases at V and 1 base at J, with 6 bases in the middle. The CDR3 contains 12 residues. CDR1 LNHNV and CDR2 YYDKDF come from the germline V gene (reference sequence). This CDR3 reads CATSTGNTEAFF. The CDR3 DNA sequence: TGTGCCACCAGTACGGGGAACACTGAAGCTTTCTTT.

This clonotype occurred many times. The chain carries TRBV10-2 and TRBJ1-4; 9 bases fit TRBD1. The CDR3 is made up of 15 amino acids. Germline CDR1 and CDR2: WSHSY and SAAADI. Losses at the gene ends were 4 bases for V and 6 bases for J; bases not matched to a gene: 6. The CDR3 DNA reads as TGCGCCAGCAGTGCCGGGACAGGGTTGGATGAAAAACTGTTTTTT. This sequence encodes CASSAGTGLDEKLFF.

This clonotype showed up many times. This chain joins TRBV4-1 and TRBJ2-1; 11 bases align to TRBD2. J lost 6 bases, V lost 2 bases, and 6 bases had no gene match. The CDR3 is 16 amino acids. Per the germline V gene, CDR1 is MGHRA and CDR2 is YSYEKL. CDR3 coding DNA: TGCGCCAGCAGCCAATCGACTAGCGGGGAGCTCAATGAGCAGTTCTTC. Encoded protein: CASSQSTSGELNEQFF.

This clonotype was seen repeatedly, ten times or more. The chain couples TRBV5-1 to TRBJ1-1; D is unresolved. The length of the CDR3 is 13 residues. The V end lost 2 bases, the J end lost 5 bases, and 10 bases lay between the germline ends. The germline V gene has CDR1 SGHRS and CDR2 YFSETQ. The CDR3: CASSFLVGTEAFF. The CDR3 nucleotides are TGCGCCAGCAGCTTTCTGGTGGGGACTGAAGCTTTCTTT.

Remarks on this clonotype: This is likely an artifact of a read error, given a far larger clone one base away. This chain links TRBV7-9 with TRBJ2-7; D uncertain. The V gene's germline CDR1 is SEHNR and CDR2 FQNEAQ (reference sequence). The V end was cut by 6 bases, the J end by 4 bases, with 7 bases between. The CDR3 covers 11 residues. The DNA of the CDR3 is TGTGCCAGCAGATTAATGTACGAGCAGTACTTC. Translating it yields CASRLMYEQYF.

About this clonotype itself: Given the absence of the conserved phenylalanine or tryptophan at the CDR3 end, a read error is likely. The chain links TRBV6-1 to TRBJ2-7, with TRBD2 identical over 8 bases. The CDR3 spans 14 residues. CDR1 and CDR2 from the germline V gene are MNHNS and SASEGT. Unmatched junction bases numbered 7, after V lost 6 bases and J lost 3 bases. CDR3 sequence: CASRQGRGGYEQYS. DNA for the CDR3: TGTGCCAGCAGACAAGGACGGGGGGGCTACGAGCAGTACTCC.

This clonotype was seen at least ten times. The J gene is TRBJ2-5, the V gene TRBV6-5; TRBD1 matches at 7 bases. Germline-derived CDR1 and CDR2 are MNHEY and SVGAGI. V lost 2 bases, J lost 6 bases, and 6 bases stayed unmatched. The CDR3 runs to 14 residues. The CDR3 DNA reads TGTGCCAGCAGTTACGTCAGGGGGTTACAGACCCAGTACTTC. This encodes CASSYVRGLQTQYF.

This clonotype was found many times. The chain is built from TRBV10-3 and TRBJ1-1; D gene uncertain. This CDR3 is built from 15 residues. The V gene's germline CDR1 is ENHRY and CDR2 SYGVKD. V was trimmed by 5 bases and J by 0 bases, leaving 13 bases between them. The CDR3 DNA follows: TGTGCCATCAGTTACACCACAGACCTGAACACTGAAGCTTTCTTT. Protein sequence: CAISYTTDLNTEAFF.

This clonotype has a count of ten or more. The chain is built from TRBV6-1 and TRBJ2-5; a possible D gene is TRBD2 (6 bases). V lost 6 bases and J 10 bases, leaving 15 bases between the germline ends. The CDR3 runs to 12 residues. From germline, CDR1 is MNHNS and CDR2 SASEGT. The CDR3 loop reads CASSPGLGDQYF. Here the CDR3 DNA reads TGTGCCAGCAGCCCGGGACTTGGGGACCAGTACTTC.

Remarks on this clonotype: Lacking the conserved final phenylalanine or tryptophan, this CDR3 likely reflects a read error. This chain connects TRBV5-1 to TRBJ1-2; weak D call: TRBD1 (5 bases). V was trimmed by 0 bases and J by 6 bases, leaving 12 bases between them. The length of the CDR3 is 14 residues. CDR1 and CDR2 from the germline V gene are SGHRS and YFSETQ. CDR3 sequence: CASSLAKGSDGYTL. CDR3 bases: TGCGCCAGCAGCTTGGCTAAGGGGAGCGATGGCTACACCCTC.

This clonotype appeared many times. The genes are TRBV11-3 and TRBJ2-3, with a possible D match to TRBD2 (6 bases). The CDR3 contains 14 residues. The germline CDR1 and CDR2 sequences are SGHNT and YENEEA. Trimming left V 3 bases short and J 0 bases short, with 7 bases between. The CDR3 protein is CASSFGGSTDTQYF. CDR3 nucleotide sequence: TGTGCCAGCAGCTTCGGGGGAAGCACAGATACGCAGTATTTT.

In this sample, this clonotype turned up many times. The chain links TRBV18 to TRBJ1-4, with D perhaps TRBD1 (5 bases). The CDR3 covers 13 residues. Trimming removed 2 bases at V and 7 bases at J, with 8 bases between. Germline V gives CDR1 KGHSH, CDR2 LQKENI. CDR3: CASSPGGGEKLFF. The DNA for the CDR3 is TGTGCCAGCTCACCAGGGGGAGGTGAAAAACTGTTTTTT. Complete variable domain (other parts from reference TRBV18 and TRBJ1-4): NAGVMQNPRHLVRRRGQEARLRCSPMKGHSHVYWYRQLPEEGLKFMVYLQKENIIDESGMPKERFSAEFPKEGPSILRIQQVVRGDSAAYFCASSPGGGEKLFFGSGTQLSVL.

A remark on this clonotype: A clone one base away is much larger, so this may be a read error. The chain couples TRBV4-1 to TRBJ2-5; 7 positions agree with TRBD1. The CDR3 extends over 15 amino acids. Germline loops: CDR1 MGHRA, CDR2 YSYEKL. CDR3 protein: CASNQSPGQQETQYF. The CDR3 bases are TGCGCCAGCAACCAAAGCCCGGGACAGCAAGAGACCCAGTACTTC.